The 21 T cell receptor beta chains below come from one sample, sequenced in a study of OX40 agonist ivuxolimab in advanced cancers. The method was immunoSEQ multiplex PCR; TCRdb's version includes in-frame clones alone and lacks a portion of them. The sample lists roughly 88,000 clones, more than 70% occurring once. The input for sequencing was CD4+ or CD8+ T cells sorted from blood, taken in a trial of the OX40 agonist ivuxolimab. All receptors come from an adult with an advanced solid tumor such as melanoma, head and neck, liver or kidney cancer.

V and J are TRBV6-4 and TRBJ1-6; possible D gene TRBD1, 5 bases. There are 13 residues in the CDR3. The V gene lost 6 bases and the J gene lost 10 bases, with 13 bases spanning the gap. Germline values: CDR1 MRHNA, CDR2 SNTAGT. CDR3 nucleotides: TGTGCCAGCAGCCCGGGGGGTAGGTCACCCCTCCACTTT. Amino acids: CASSPGGRSPLHF.

V usage is TRBV19 and J usage is TRBJ2-2; no clear D gene. The germline gives CDR1 LNHDA, CDR2 SQIVND (reference sequence). With 2 bases removed from V and 3 bases from J, the gap between germline ends came to 7 bases. CDR3 length: 14 amino acids. The CDR3 DNA follows: TGTGCCAGTAGTATAAACACTTACACCGGGGAGCTGTTTTTT. This codes for CASSINTYTGELFF.

J is TRBJ2-7 and V is TRBV6-5; D possibly uses TRBD1 or TRBD2 (5 bases each). Trimming took off 6 bases at V and 0 bases at J, with 12 bases between the two ends. The CDR3 sequence is 14 residues long. Germline V gene lookup returns CDR1 MNHEY and CDR2 SVGAGI. This CDR3 is CASSGTASSYEQYF. The DNA for the CDR3 is TGTGCCAGCAGCGGGACGGCAAGCTCCTACGAGCAGTACTTC.

V usage is TRBV19 and J usage is TRBJ1-1; D not resolved. Looked up from germline, CDR1 is LNHDA and CDR2 is SQIVND (reference sequence). The CDR3 is 15 amino acids. Trimming left V 0 bases short and J 1 base short, with 9 bases between. DNA for the CDR3: TGTGCCAGTAGTATAGATAGAGGTCCGAACACTGAAGCTTTCTTT. It codes for CASSIDRGPNTEAFF.

This clone was picked up one time. V usage is TRBV11-2 and J usage is TRBJ2-3, with D unresolved. Germline V gene data show CDR1 as SGHAT and CDR2 as FQNNGV. This CDR3 is 12 amino acids long. The V end was cut by 2 bases, the J end by 8 bases, with 8 bases between. Here the CDR3 DNA reads TGTGCCAGCAGCTTAAGGGTCGGTACGCAGTATTTT. As protein: CASSLRVGTQYF.

The rearrangement uses TRBV9 and TRBJ1-2; D is uncertain. Germline CDR1 and CDR2: SGDLS and YYNGEE. The V gene lost 3 bases and the J gene lost 5 bases, with 8 bases spanning the gap. The CDR3 consists of 12 residues. Here the CDR3 DNA reads TGTGCCAGCAGCGAGCCCAGGTATGGCTACACCTTC. It specifies CASSEPRYGYTF.

This clone occurred once. This rearrangement joins TRBV5-1 to TRBJ2-3; D is perhaps TRBD2 (5 bases). CDR3 length equals 14 residues. Germline V lookup: CDR1 SGHRS, CDR2 YFSETQ. V dropped 4 bases and J dropped 0 bases, with 9 bases sitting between them. The CDR3 sequence: CASSPSHSTDTQYF. The CDR3 DNA sequence: TGCGCCAGCAGCCCTAGCCACAGCACAGATACGCAGTATTTT.

The chain uses TRBV19 and TRBJ1-4; D is possibly TRBD1 (5 bases). CDR3 length equals 15 residues. Trimming stripped 6 bases from V and 4 bases from J, with 15 bases between. Germline CDR1 reads LNHDA; CDR2 reads SQIVND (reference sequence). Here the CDR3 reads CASRHGASGNEKLFF. The CDR3 region has the DNA TGTGCCAGTAGGCACGGGGCCTCCGGTAATGAAAAACTGTTTTTT.

This clone was counted only a few times. The J gene is TRBJ1-1, the V gene TRBV12-5; no clear D. The CDR3 sequence is 13 residues long. Per the germline V gene, CDR1 is LGHNT and CDR2 is FRNRAP. Trimming took 7 bases from V and 1 from J, leaving 10 bases between them. CDR3: CASAQDGNTEAFF. In DNA form, the CDR3 reads TGTGCTAGTGCCCAGGATGGGAACACTGAAGCTTTCTTT. The complete variable domain, with remaining parts taken from reference TRBV12-5 and TRBJ1-1, reads DARVTQTPRHKVTEMGQEVTMRCQPILGHNTVFWYRQTMMQGLELLAYFRNRAPLDDSGMPKDRFSAEMPDATLATLKIQPSEPRDSAVYFCASAQDGNTEAFFGQGTRLTVV.

The V call is TRBV5-8, the J call TRBJ1-1; D perhaps matches TRBD1 (5 bases). This CDR3 contains 17 residues. Trimming took 4 bases from V and 4 from J, leaving 23 bases between them. Per the germline V gene, CDR1 is SGHTS and CDR2 is YDEGEE. CDR3: CASSAYRDRVKGTEAFF. Written as DNA, the CDR3 is TGTGCCAGCAGCGCTTACCGGGACCGAGTGAAAGGCACTGAAGCTTTCTTT.

This sequence joins TRBV5-1 and TRBJ1-5; 11 bases map to TRBD1. CDR1 is SGHRS, CDR2 YFSETQ, per germline. The CDR3 has 16 residues. Losses at the gene ends were 4 bases for V and 6 bases for J; bases not matched to a gene: 9. CDR3 sequence reads: CASSVSGTGGGQPQHF. CDR3 sequence (DNA): TGCGCCAGCAGCGTCTCCGGGACAGGGGGAGGTCAGCCCCAGCATTTT.

The chain combines TRBV9 with TRBJ1-1; unclear D gene. CDR3 length: 13 residues. The germline gives CDR1 SGDLS, CDR2 YYNGEE. Trimming took off 1 base at V and 2 bases at J, with 6 bases between the two ends. The chain's CDR3 is CASSVQDNTEAFF. As DNA, the CDR3 is TGTGCCAGCAGCGTACAAGACAACACTGAAGCTTTCTTT.

The gene calls are TRBV6-1 and TRBJ1-1; the D gene is possibly TRBD1 (5 bases). CDR1 is MNHNS, CDR2 SASEGT, per germline. The CDR3 consists of 14 residues. V lost 8 bases and J lost 1, with 14 bases in between. The CDR3 sequence is CASGRVLSNTEAFF. As DNA, the CDR3 is TGTGCCAGCGGCAGGGTTCTGTCGAACACTGAAGCTTTCTTT.

The chain employs TRBV5-1 and TRBJ2-5; the D is unclear. Trimming pared 4 bases from V and 4 bases from J, leaving 14 bases between. CDR1 and CDR2 from the germline V gene are SGHRS and YFSETQ. The CDR3 extends over 14 amino acids. CDR3 sequence reads: CASSLGPDGETQYF. In DNA, the CDR3 is TGCGCCAGCAGCCTCGGCCCCGACGGAGAGACCCAGTACTTC. The full variable domain, with the rest looked up from reference TRBV5-1 and TRBJ2-5, is KAGVTQTPRYLIKTRGQQVTLSCSPISGHRSVSWYQQTPGQGLQFLFEYFSETQRNKGNFPGRFSGRQFSNSRSEMNVSTLELGDSALYLCASSLGPDGETQYFGPGTRLLVL.

V gene TRBV5-1 combines with J gene TRBJ2-7, with a possible D match to TRBD2 (5 bases). V dropped 4 bases and J dropped 0 bases, with 14 bases sitting between them. Germline lookup yields CDR1 SGHRS and CDR2 YFSETQ. This CDR3 has 15 residues. The CDR3 is CASSRAELSSYEQYF. The CDR3 DNA reads as TGCGCCAGCAGCCGAGCGGAACTCAGCTCCTACGAGCAGTACTTC. The whole variable domain, remainder taken from reference TRBV5-1 and TRBJ2-7, is KAGVTQTPRYLIKTRGQQVTLSCSPISGHRSVSWYQQTPGQGLQFLFEYFSETQRNKGNFPGRFSGRQFSNSRSEMNVSTLELGDSALYLCASSRAELSSYEQYFGPGTRLTVT.

The chain couples TRBV7-9 to TRBJ2-3; 8 bases fit TRBD1. With V trimmed by 9 bases and J by 0 bases, 5 bases remained unmatched. This CDR3 contains 14 residues. Germline CDR1 and CDR2: SEHNR and FQNEAQ (reference sequence). The CDR3, as DNA: TGTGCCAGTGGAGACAGGGGTAGCACAGATACGCAGTATTTT. Encoded protein: CASGDRGSTDTQYF.

As DNA, the CDR3 is TGTGCCAGCAGCTCTCGCGGGACAGGGCCTTATGAGCAGTTCTTC. It translates to CASSSRGTGPYEQFF. This chain uses TRBV9 with TRBJ2-1; 9 bases are a match to TRBD1. The ends lost 4 bases at V and 8 bases at J; junction bases unmatched: 10. Germline CDR1 reads SGDLS; CDR2 reads YYNGEE. The CDR3 covers 15 residues.

This rearrangement joins TRBV7-9 to TRBJ2-7; TRBD1 aligns across 10 bases. Germline values: CDR1 SEHNR, CDR2 FQNEAQ (reference sequence). CDR3 size: 13 residues. V lost 5 bases to trimming and J lost 4 bases; unmatched junction nucleotides: 2. DNA for the CDR3: TGTGCCAGCAGCCCGGGACAGGGGTACGAGCAGTACTTC. Translation gives CASSPGQGYEQYF.

J is TRBJ2-7 and V is TRBV4-1; 7 positions agree with TRBD1. The CDR3 runs 16 residues. Looked up from germline, CDR1 is MGHRA and CDR2 is YSYEKL. V lost 3 bases, J lost 4 bases, and 12 bases stayed unmatched. CDR3 residues: CASSQETGTNSYEQYF. Here the CDR3 DNA reads TGCGCCAGCAGCCAGGAGACAGGGACGAATTCTTACGAGCAGTACTTC.

The chain has TRBV6-6 and TRBJ1-1; weak D call: TRBD1 (5 bases). The CDR3 runs to 11 residues. CDR1 is MNHNY and CDR2 is SVGAGI in the germline V gene (reference sequence). V dropped 6 bases and J dropped 10 bases, with 12 bases sitting between them. CDR3 amino acids: CASSPQGGAFF. CDR3 DNA: TGTGCCAGCAGCCCTCAGGGTGGAGCTTTCTTT.

This chain uses TRBV5-1 with TRBJ2-2; 11 bases line up with TRBD2. CDR1 SGHRS and CDR2 YFSETQ come from the germline V gene. Trimming cost V 0 bases and J 6 bases; bases outside gene matches: 1. The CDR3 runs 15 residues. The CDR3: CASSLGLAGSGELFF. CDR3 nucleotides: TGCGCCAGCAGCTTGGGACTAGCGGGATCCGGGGAGCTGTTTTTT.